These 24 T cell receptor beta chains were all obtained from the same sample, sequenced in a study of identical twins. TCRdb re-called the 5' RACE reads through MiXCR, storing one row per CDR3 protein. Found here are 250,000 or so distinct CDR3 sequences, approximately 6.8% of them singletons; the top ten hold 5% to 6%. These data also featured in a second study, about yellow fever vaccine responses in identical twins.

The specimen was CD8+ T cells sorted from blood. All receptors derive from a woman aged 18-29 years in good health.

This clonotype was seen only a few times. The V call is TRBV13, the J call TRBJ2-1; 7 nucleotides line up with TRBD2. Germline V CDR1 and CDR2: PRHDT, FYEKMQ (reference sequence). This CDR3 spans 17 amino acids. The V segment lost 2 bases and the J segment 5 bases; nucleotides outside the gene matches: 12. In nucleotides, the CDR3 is TGTGCCAGCAGCTTACAATTTCTGGCGGGAGAAGACAATGAGCAGTTCTTC. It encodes CASSLQFLAGEDNEQFF.

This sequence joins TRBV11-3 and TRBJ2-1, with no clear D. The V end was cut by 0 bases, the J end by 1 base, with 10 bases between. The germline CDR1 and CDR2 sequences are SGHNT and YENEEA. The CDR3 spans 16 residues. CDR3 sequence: CASSLDVGRSYNEQFF. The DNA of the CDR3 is TGTGCCAGCAGCTTAGACGTGGGTCGGTCCTACAATGAGCAGTTCTTC.

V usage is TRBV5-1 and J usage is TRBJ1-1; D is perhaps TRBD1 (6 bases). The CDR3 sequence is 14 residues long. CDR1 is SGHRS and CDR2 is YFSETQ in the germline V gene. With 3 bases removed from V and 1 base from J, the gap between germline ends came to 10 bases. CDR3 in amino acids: CASSYRAPNTEAFF. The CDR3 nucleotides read TGCGCCAGCAGCTACAGGGCCCCGAACACTGAAGCTTTCTTT.

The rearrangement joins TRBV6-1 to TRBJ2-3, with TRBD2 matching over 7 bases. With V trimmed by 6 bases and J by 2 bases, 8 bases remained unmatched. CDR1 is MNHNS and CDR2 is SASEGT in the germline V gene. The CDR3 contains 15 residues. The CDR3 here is CASSPGGDHTDTQYF. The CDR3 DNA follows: TGTGCCAGCAGCCCTGGGGGGGACCACACAGATACGCAGTATTTT.

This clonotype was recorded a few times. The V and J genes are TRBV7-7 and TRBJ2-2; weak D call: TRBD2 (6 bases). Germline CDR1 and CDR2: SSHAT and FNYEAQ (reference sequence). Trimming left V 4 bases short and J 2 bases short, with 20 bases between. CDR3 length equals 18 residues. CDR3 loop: CASSSEPPTGRNTGELFF. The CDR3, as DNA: TGTGCCAGCAGCTCAGAACCGCCAACCGGGAGAAACACCGGGGAGCTGTTTTTT.

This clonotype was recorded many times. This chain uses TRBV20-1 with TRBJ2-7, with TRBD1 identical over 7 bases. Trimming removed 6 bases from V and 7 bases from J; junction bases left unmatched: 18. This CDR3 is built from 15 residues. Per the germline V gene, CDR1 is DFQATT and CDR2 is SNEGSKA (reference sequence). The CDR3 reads CSAEVRDSFKLEQYF. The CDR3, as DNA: TGCAGTGCCGAAGTTCGGGACAGCTTTAAGTTGGAGCAGTACTTC.

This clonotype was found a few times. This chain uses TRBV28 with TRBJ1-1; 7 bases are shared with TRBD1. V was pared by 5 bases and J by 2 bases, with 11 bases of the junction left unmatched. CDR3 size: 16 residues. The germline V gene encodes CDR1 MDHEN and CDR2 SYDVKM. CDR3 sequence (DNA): TGTGCCAGCAGTCCCCCGTGGGGGGACAGAAACACTGAAGCTTTCTTT. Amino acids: CASSPPWGDRNTEAFF.

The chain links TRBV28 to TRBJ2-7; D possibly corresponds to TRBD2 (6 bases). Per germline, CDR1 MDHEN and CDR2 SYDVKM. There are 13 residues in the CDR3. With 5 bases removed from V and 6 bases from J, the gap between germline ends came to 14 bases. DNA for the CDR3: TGTGCCAGCAGTACCCCCGGAGGGGCCGAGCAGTACTTC. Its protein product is CASSTPGGAEQYF.

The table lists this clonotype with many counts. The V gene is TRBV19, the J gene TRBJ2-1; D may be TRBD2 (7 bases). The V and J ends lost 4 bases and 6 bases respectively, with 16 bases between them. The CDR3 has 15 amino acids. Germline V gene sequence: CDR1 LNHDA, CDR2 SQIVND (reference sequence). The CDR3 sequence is CASSRDTSVLNEQFF. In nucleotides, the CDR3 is TGTGCCAGTAGTAGGGACACTAGCGTCCTCAATGAGCAGTTCTTC.

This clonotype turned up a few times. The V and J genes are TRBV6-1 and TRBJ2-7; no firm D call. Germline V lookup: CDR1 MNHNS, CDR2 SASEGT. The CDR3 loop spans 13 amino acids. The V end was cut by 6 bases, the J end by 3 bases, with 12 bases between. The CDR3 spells CASSPGSIYEQYF. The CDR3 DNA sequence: TGTGCCAGCAGCCCCGGGTCCATCTACGAGCAGTACTTC.

CDR3 in DNA: TGTGCCAGCAGTTTCCGACTAGCGGGAGTTGGGGAGCTGTTTTTT. Translated, it gives CASSFRLAGVGELFF. The chain joins TRBV27 to TRBJ2-2, with TRBD2 identical over 12 bases. This CDR3 comprises 15 residues. Per the germline V gene, CDR1 is MNHEY and CDR2 is SMNVEV (reference sequence). With V trimmed by 3 bases and J by 8 bases, 4 bases remained unmatched.

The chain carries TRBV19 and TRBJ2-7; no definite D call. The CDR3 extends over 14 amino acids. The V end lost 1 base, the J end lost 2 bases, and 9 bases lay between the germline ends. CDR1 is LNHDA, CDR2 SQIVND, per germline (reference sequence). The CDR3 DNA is TGTGCCAGTAGTATAGTGGGCAGCACCTACGAGCAGTACTTC. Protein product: CASSIVGSTYEQYF.

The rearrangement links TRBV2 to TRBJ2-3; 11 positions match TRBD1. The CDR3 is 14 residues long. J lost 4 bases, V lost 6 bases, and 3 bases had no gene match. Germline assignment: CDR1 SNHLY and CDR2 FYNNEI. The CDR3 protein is CASRGTGGPDTQYF. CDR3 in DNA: TGTGCCAGCAGAGGGACAGGGGGGCCAGATACGCAGTATTTT.

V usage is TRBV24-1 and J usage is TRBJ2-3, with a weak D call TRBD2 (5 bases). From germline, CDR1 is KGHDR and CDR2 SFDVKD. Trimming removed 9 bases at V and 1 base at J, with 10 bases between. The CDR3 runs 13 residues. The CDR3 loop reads CATLDGGTDTQYF. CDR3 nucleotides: TGTGCCACCCTCGACGGGGGCACAGATACGCAGTATTTT.

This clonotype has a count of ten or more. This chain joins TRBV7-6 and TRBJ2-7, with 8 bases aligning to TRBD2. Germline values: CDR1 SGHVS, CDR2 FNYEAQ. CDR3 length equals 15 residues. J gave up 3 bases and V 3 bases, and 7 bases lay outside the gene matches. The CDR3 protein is CASSFRSAGVYEQYF. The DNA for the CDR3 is TGTGCCAGCAGCTTTCGGTCAGCGGGAGTCTACGAGCAGTACTTC. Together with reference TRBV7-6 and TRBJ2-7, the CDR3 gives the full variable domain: GAGVSQSPRYKVTKRGQDVALRCDPISGHVSLYWYRQALGQGPEFLTYFNYEAQQDKSGLPNDRFSAERPEGSISTLTIQRTEQRDSAMYRCASSFRSAGVYEQYFGPGTRLTVT.

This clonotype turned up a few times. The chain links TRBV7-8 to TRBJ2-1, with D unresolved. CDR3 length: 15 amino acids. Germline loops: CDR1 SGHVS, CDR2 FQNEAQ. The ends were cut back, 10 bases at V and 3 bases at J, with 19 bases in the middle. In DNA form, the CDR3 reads TGTGCCACCCAGTACGCAAGTTCTTACTACAATGAGCAGTTCTTC. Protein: CATQYASSYYNEQFF.

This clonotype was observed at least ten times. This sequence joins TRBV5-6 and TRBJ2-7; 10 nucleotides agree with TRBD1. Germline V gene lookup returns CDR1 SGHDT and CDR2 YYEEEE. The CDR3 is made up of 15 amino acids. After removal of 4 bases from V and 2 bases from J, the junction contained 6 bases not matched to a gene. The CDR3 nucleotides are TGTGCCAGCAGCCCGAGGACAGGGGGGACCTACGAGCAGTACGTC. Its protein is CASSPRTGGTYEQYV.

The CDR3 DNA follows: TGTGCCAGCAGCTTATTCTTCACAGATACGCAGTATTTT. Amino acid sequence: CASSLFFTDTQYF. The gene calls are TRBV7-3 and TRBJ2-3; D not certain. Germline V gene lookup returns CDR1 SGHTA and CDR2 FQGTGA. V was shortened by 2 bases and J by 2 bases, with 5 bases between the two germline ends. This CDR3 contains 13 residues.

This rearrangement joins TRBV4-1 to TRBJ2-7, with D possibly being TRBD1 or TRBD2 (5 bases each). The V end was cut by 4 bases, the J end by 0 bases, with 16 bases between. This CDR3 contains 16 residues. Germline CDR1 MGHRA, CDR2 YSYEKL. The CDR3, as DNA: TGCGCCAGCAGCCCGTCCGGGACCTACCGCTCCTACGAGCAGTACTTC. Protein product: CASSPSGTYRSYEQYF.

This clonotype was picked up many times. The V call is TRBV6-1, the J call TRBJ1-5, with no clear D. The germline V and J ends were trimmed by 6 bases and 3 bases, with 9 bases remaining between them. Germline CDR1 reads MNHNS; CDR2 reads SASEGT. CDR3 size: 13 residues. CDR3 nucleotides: TGTGCCAGCAGGTTTGGGCCCAATCAGCCCCAGCATTTT. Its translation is CASRFGPNQPQHF.

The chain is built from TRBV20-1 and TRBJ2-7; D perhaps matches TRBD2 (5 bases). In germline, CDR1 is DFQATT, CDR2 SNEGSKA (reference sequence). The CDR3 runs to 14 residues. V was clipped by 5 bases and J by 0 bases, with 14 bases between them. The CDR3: CSALSGTSSYEQYV. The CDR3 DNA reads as TGCAGTGCTCTCAGCGGAACCAGCTCCTACGAGCAGTACGTC.

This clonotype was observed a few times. CDR3 loop: CASSQEPSRDEQFF. The CDR3 region has the DNA TGCGCCAGCAGCCAAGAGCCTAGCAGAGATGAGCAGTTCTTC. V usage is TRBV4-1 and J usage is TRBJ2-1; possibly TRBD2 for D (5 bases). The ends were cut back, 0 bases at V and 8 bases at J, with 11 bases in the middle. Per the germline V gene, CDR1 is MGHRA and CDR2 is YSYEKL. The length of the CDR3 is 14 residues.

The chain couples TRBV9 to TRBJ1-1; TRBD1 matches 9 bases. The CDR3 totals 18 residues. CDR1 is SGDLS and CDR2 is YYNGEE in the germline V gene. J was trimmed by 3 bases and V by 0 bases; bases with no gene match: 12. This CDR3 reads CASSVDGGTGRTDTEAFF. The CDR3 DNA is TGTGCCAGCAGCGTAGACGGGGGGACAGGGCGAACGGACACTGAAGCTTTCTTT. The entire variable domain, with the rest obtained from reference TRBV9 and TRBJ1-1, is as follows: DSGVTQTPKHLITATGQRVTLRCSPRSGDLSVYWYQQSLDQGLQFLIQYYNGEERAKGNILERFSAQQFPDLHSELNLSSLELGDSALYFCASSVDGGTGRTDTEAFFGQGTRLTVV.

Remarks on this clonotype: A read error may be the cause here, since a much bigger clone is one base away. The CDR3 nucleotides read TGCGCCAGCAGCTTGGAGGCTGGCTCCTACAATGAGCAGTTCTTC. Protein sequence: CASSLEAGSYNEQFF. V gene TRBV5-1 combines with J gene TRBJ2-1, with unresolved D. V lost 0 bases and J lost 0, with 7 bases in between. Germline CDR1 is SGHRS and CDR2 is YFSETQ. This CDR3 region has 15 residues.